These 27 T cell receptor beta chains share one sample of origin, sequenced in a study of CD4+ T cells in melanoma. Sequencing used immunoSEQ multiplex PCR; TCRdb keeps in-frame clones, though not all of them. This sample has fewer than 150,000 clones, with nearly 95% found just once. Receptors were obtained from a human donor with melanoma.

The gene calls are TRBV2 and TRBJ1-2; 7 bases fit TRBD1. Germline V gene sequence: CDR1 SNHLY, CDR2 FYNNEI. J was trimmed by 5 bases and V by 7 bases; bases with no gene match: 13. CDR3 size: 15 residues. The CDR3 here is CASTNMGTVGYGYTF. The DNA for the CDR3 is TGTGCCAGCACCAATATGGGGACAGTAGGGTATGGCTACACCTTC.

The V call is TRBV27, the J call TRBJ1-5; the D is unclear. The germline CDR1 and CDR2 sequences are MNHEY and SMNVEV (reference sequence). This CDR3 spans 16 amino acids. The V end was cut by 2 bases, the J end by 0 bases, with 11 bases between. As DNA, the CDR3 is TGTGCCAGCAGTTTACGAGGCAGCCTTAGCAATCAGCCCCAGCATTTT. Translated, it gives CASSLRGSLSNQPQHF.

This chain uses TRBV9 with TRBJ2-3; the D call may be TRBD1 or TRBD2 (6 bases each). V lost 1 base and J lost 1, with 10 bases in between. Germline V lookup: CDR1 SGDLS, CDR2 YYNGEE. CDR3 length: 15 residues. CDR3 DNA: TGTGCCAGCAGCGTAAGGGGGGTTCGCACAGATACGCAGTATTTT. It codes for CASSVRGVRTDTQYF.

V is TRBV7-2 and J is TRBJ1-5, with D possibly being TRBD1 (6 bases). Germline CDR1 reads SGHTA; CDR2 reads FQGNSA. The CDR3 length is 16 residues. The V and J ends lost 5 bases and 4 bases respectively, with 18 bases between them. The CDR3 spells CASSLSPAGVNQPQHF. CDR3 in DNA: TGTGCCAGCAGCCTGTCGCCGGCAGGGGTTAATCAGCCCCAGCATTTT. Full variable domain (outside the CDR3, taken from reference TRBV7-2 and TRBJ1-5): GAGVSQSPSNKVTEKGKDVELRCDPISGHTALYWYRQSLGQGLEFLIYFQGNSAPDKSGLPSDRFSAERTGGSVSTLTIQRTQQEDSAVYLCASSLSPAGVNQPQHFGDGTRLSIL.

V is TRBV27 and J is TRBJ2-1, with D perhaps TRBD2 (5 bases). V gave up 3 bases and J gave up 6 bases, with 15 bases separating them. CDR1 is MNHEY, CDR2 SMNVEV, per germline (reference sequence). This CDR3 region has 15 residues. CDR3 DNA: TGTGCCAGCAGTTTCCCCCGGGCGGGTCGCAATGAGCAGTTCTTC. The encoded protein is CASSFPRAGRNEQFF.

V gene TRBV6-5 combines with J gene TRBJ1-2; D is unclear. Germline V gene lookup returns CDR1 MNHEY and CDR2 SVGAGI. The CDR3 is 13 amino acids. V shed 2 bases and J shed 6 bases, with 10 bases lying between them. CDR3 coding DNA: TGTGCCAGCAGTTACCTTTCGAGGGATGGCTACACCTTC. It yields the protein CASSYLSRDGYTF.

For this clone: Other nucleotide sequences in the sample specify the same CDR3. The chain couples TRBV27 to TRBJ1-2; D is perhaps TRBD1 (5 bases). The CDR3 is 14 residues long. CDR1 is MNHEY and CDR2 is SMNVEV in the germline V gene (reference sequence). V lost 0 bases to trimming and J lost 3 bases, with 8 bases between them. This chain's CDR3 is CASSLSSGDYGYTF. CDR3 nucleotides: TGTGCCAGCAGTTTATCGTCGGGGGACTATGGCTACACCTTC.

V usage is TRBV7-2 and J usage is TRBJ2-5; possibly TRBD2 for D (5 bases). This CDR3 is built from 14 residues. The germline V gene encodes CDR1 SGHTA and CDR2 FQGNSA. The V end was cut by 3 bases, the J end by 5 bases, with 13 bases between. The CDR3 is CASSFSWTSETQYF. For the CDR3, the DNA is TGTGCCAGCAGCTTTTCTTGGACTTCCGAGACCCAGTACTTC.

V usage is TRBV4-1 and J usage is TRBJ2-1; 8 positions match TRBD2. From germline, CDR1 is MGHRA and CDR2 YSYEKL. The CDR3 sequence is 13 residues long. The ends lost 6 bases at V and 8 bases at J; junction bases unmatched: 6. The CDR3 protein is CASRPPGGHEQFF. Here the CDR3 DNA reads TGCGCCAGCAGGCCCCCGGGGGGGCATGAGCAGTTCTTC.

J is TRBJ2-7 and V is TRBV19; 7 bases line up with TRBD1. The germline V gene has CDR1 LNHDA and CDR2 SQIVND (reference sequence). With 1 base clipped from V and 3 bases from J, the junction kept 0 bases outside the gene matches. This CDR3 is built from 13 residues. DNA of the CDR3: TGTGCCAGTAGTATAGGACAGGGCTACGAGCAGTACTTC. Translated, it gives CASSIGQGYEQYF. The whole variable domain, filled in from reference TRBV19 and TRBJ2-7, reads DGGITQSPKYLFRKEGQNVTLSCEQNLNHDAMYWYRQDPGQGLRLIYYSQIVNDFQKGDIAEGYSVSREKKESFPLTVTSAQKNPTAFYLCASSIGQGYEQYFGPGTRLTVT.

The chain uses TRBV12-1 and TRBJ1-1; the D call in the table, TRBD1, was not verified against the DNA. TRBV12-1 is marked as a pseudogene. The CDR3 loop spans 15 amino acids. CDR3 nucleotide sequence: TGTGCCAGCAGCTTTTACAGCAGGGTTAATACTGAAGCTTTCTTT. Protein sequence: CASSFYSRVNTEAFF.

The chain combines TRBV5-1 with TRBJ2-1, with D tentatively TRBD1 (6 bases). Germline CDR1 reads SGHRS; CDR2 reads YFSETQ. V was trimmed by 2 bases and J by 4 bases, leaving 7 bases between them. The CDR3 is made up of 13 amino acids. CDR3 coding DNA: TGCGCCAGCAGCTTCACAGGGTACAATGAGCAGTTCTTC. Amino acids: CASSFTGYNEQFF.

The rearrangement uses TRBV5-4 and TRBJ2-1, with TRBD2 as a possible D gene (7 bases). CDR1 is SGHNT, CDR2 YYREEE, per germline (reference sequence). The CDR3 runs to 14 residues. V lost 4 bases and J lost 6, with 14 bases in between. The CDR3 sequence: CASSLPGGRNEQFF. The CDR3 DNA is TGTGCCAGCAGCCTACCGGGGGGCCGCAATGAGCAGTTCTTC.

This rearrangement joins TRBV2 to TRBJ1-4; possibly TRBD1 for D (6 bases). The V gene lost 5 bases and the J gene lost 8 bases, with 15 bases spanning the gap. The CDR3 runs to 14 residues. The germline V gene has CDR1 SNHLY and CDR2 FYNNEI. The CDR3 loop is CASSSNRRGEKLFF. The CDR3 DNA follows: TGTGCCAGCAGTTCTAACCGAAGGGGGGAAAAACTGTTTTTT.

As for this clone: This sample also contains other DNA sequences that code for the same CDR3. V and J are TRBV5-4 and TRBJ2-1; 12 positions match TRBD2. With 4 bases clipped from V and 4 bases from J, the junction kept 3 bases outside the gene matches. The CDR3 totals 15 residues. In germline, CDR1 is SGHNT, CDR2 YYREEE (reference sequence). The CDR3 DNA reads as TGTGCCAGCAGCCCGACTAGCGGGGGATACAATGAGCAGTTCTTC. This encodes CASSPTSGGYNEQFF.

The genes are TRBV2 and TRBJ1-1; 9 nucleotides line up with TRBD1. The CDR3 is made up of 14 amino acids. The J segment lost 1 base and the V segment lost 7 bases, leaving 4 bases of the junction unmatched. The V gene's germline CDR1 is SNHLY and CDR2 FYNNEI. This CDR3 reads CASKQDRGNTEAFF. The CDR3 nucleotides are TGTGCCAGCAAACAGGACAGGGGGAACACTGAAGCTTTCTTT.

This chain uses TRBV2 with TRBJ2-1, with D tentatively TRBD2 (5 bases). Looked up from germline, CDR1 is SNHLY and CDR2 is FYNNEI. The CDR3 loop spans 12 amino acids. Trimming left V 6 bases short and J 6 bases short, with 9 bases between. The CDR3 nucleotides are TGTGCCAGCAGGGGAGAGACCAATGAGCAGTTCTTC. This gives the protein CASRGETNEQFF.

This chain links TRBV4-1 with TRBJ2-1, with 9 nucleotides matching TRBD2. CDR1 is MGHRA, CDR2 YSYEKL, per germline. V was clipped by 3 bases and J by 0 bases; unmatched bases: 3. The CDR3 is made up of 16 amino acids. CDR3 sequence: CASSHLAGSSYNEQFF. Written as DNA, the CDR3 is TGCGCCAGCAGCCACCTAGCGGGGAGCTCCTACAATGAGCAGTTCTTC.

The chain joins TRBV2 to TRBJ2-7, with a weak D call TRBD2 (6 bases). CDR3 length: 13 amino acids. Germline V CDR1 and CDR2: SNHLY, FYNNEI. Trimming took 6 bases from V and 4 from J, leaving 13 bases between them. The CDR3 loop is CASRPGAQYEQYF. The CDR3 nucleotides read TGTGCCAGCAGACCGGGAGCCCAGTACGAGCAGTACTTC.

This clone was seen a single time. The J gene is TRBJ2-3, the V gene TRBV29-1; no definite D call. Germline V gives CDR1 SQVTM, CDR2 ANQGSEA. The ends were cut back, 1 base at V and 5 bases at J, with 13 bases in the middle. The length of the CDR3 is 14 residues. CDR3 nucleotides: TGCAGCGTTGAAGGGCAGTCGGTGGGAGATACGCAGTATTTT. Translation gives CSVEGQSVGDTQYF.

This chain uses TRBV6-6 with TRBJ2-5, with 10 bases fitting TRBD1. Germline assignment: CDR1 MNHNY and CDR2 SVGAGI (reference sequence). The CDR3 has 16 residues. Trimming at V came to 6 bases and at J to 1 base, leaving 8 bases not matched to a gene. The DNA for the CDR3 is TGTGCCAGCAGCCCGAAGGACAGGGGGGGCCAAGAGACCCAGTACTTC. Translation gives CASSPKDRGGQETQYF.

The chain uses TRBV19 and TRBJ2-1; D is possibly TRBD1 or TRBD2 (5 bases each). V was cut by 1 base and J by 9 bases, with 13 bases left in between. CDR1 and CDR2 from the germline V gene are LNHDA and SQIVND (reference sequence). This CDR3 contains 14 residues. The CDR3 DNA is TGTGCCAGTAGTATAGGATCAGGGACGGGTGAGCAGTTCTTC. As protein: CASSIGSGTGEQFF.

The rearrangement uses TRBV7-3 and TRBJ2-7; D unresolved. The CDR3 totals 14 residues. The ends were cut back, 1 base at V and 7 bases at J, with 14 bases in the middle. Germline V gives CDR1 SGHTA, CDR2 FQGTGA. The CDR3 sequence is CASSLSRTAREQYF. CDR3 DNA: TGTGCCAGCAGCTTAAGCCGAACCGCTAGGGAGCAGTACTTC.

The chain recombines TRBV7-3 with TRBJ1-6; D gene ambiguous. Germline V CDR1 and CDR2: SGHTA, FQGTGA. The CDR3 has 13 amino acids. V lost 4 bases to trimming and J lost 8 bases, with 9 bases between them. This CDR3 reads CASSSAPYSPLHF. As DNA, the CDR3 is TGTGCCAGCAGCTCCGCGCCGTATTCACCCCTCCACTTT. The entire variable domain, with the rest obtained from reference TRBV7-3 and TRBJ1-6, is as follows: GAGVSQTPSNKVTEKGKYVELRCDPISGHTALYWYRQSLGQGPEFLIYFQGTGAADDSGLPNDRFFAVRPEGSVSTLKIQRTERGDSAVYLCASSSAPYSPLHFGNGTRLTVT.

The chain has TRBV11-2 and TRBJ1-4; no clear D gene. This CDR3 spans 14 amino acids. Per germline, CDR1 SGHAT and CDR2 FQNNGV. Deletions cut 1 base from V and 4 bases from J, with 7 bases between. DNA of the CDR3: TGTGCCAGCAGCTTAGGGCGGCTTAATGAAAAACTGTTTTTT. This sequence encodes CASSLGRLNEKLFF. Complete variable domain (other parts from reference TRBV11-2 and TRBJ1-4): EAGVAQSPRYKIIEKRQSVAFWCNPISGHATLYWYQQILGQGPKLLIQFQNNGVVDDSQLPKDRFSAERLKGVDSTLKIQPAKLEDSAVYLCASSLGRLNEKLFFGSGTQLSVL.

The chain couples TRBV11-2 to TRBJ1-2; D is uncertain. Germline CDR1 reads SGHAT; CDR2 reads FQNNGV. The CDR3 sequence is 12 residues long. Trimming shortened V by 3 bases and J by 4 bases, and 6 bases separated the two germline ends. The CDR3 spells CASSFEGYGYTF. The CDR3 DNA sequence: TGTGCCAGCAGCTTCGAGGGCTATGGCTACACCTTC. The full variable domain, with the rest looked up from reference TRBV11-2 and TRBJ1-2, is EAGVAQSPRYKIIEKRQSVAFWCNPISGHATLYWYQQILGQGPKLLIQFQNNGVVDDSQLPKDRFSAERLKGVDSTLKIQPAKLEDSAVYLCASSFEGYGYTFGSGTRLTVV.

V and J are TRBV11-2 and TRBJ2-2; D remains unclear. CDR3 length: 16 amino acids. Germline values: CDR1 SGHAT, CDR2 FQNNGV. V lost 5 bases and J 1 base, leaving 14 bases between the germline ends. For the CDR3, the DNA is TGTGCCAGCAGCACCCGTCTAGGAGAGAACACCGGGGAGCTGTTTTTT. Encoded protein: CASSTRLGENTGELFF.